This TCR beta chain was sequenced in a study of T cells in women clearing cervical HPV infection. Turning to the study itself: Control women cleared a single incident HPV16 infection within 12 months.

Germline V gives CDR1 SGHTA, CDR2 FQGNSA. The CDR3 is made up of 15 amino acids. Trimming took 4 bases from V and 7 from J; bases not matched to a gene: 7. The protocol was immunoSEQ multiplex PCR, while the TCRdb copy is restricted to in-frame clones and leaves out a portion. The sample includes about 33,000 clones. MY09/MY11 PCR detected cervical HPV DNA; dot-blot assigned genotypes. For this clone: The observed sequence ends 3 residues before the CDR3 terminus, with the missing tail filled in from the germline J gene.

This sequence originates from a woman between 18 and 75 years old with a cervical HPV16 infection that either progressed to CIN3+ or cleared (not recorded which). The rearrangement links TRBV7-2 to TRBJ2-1; TRBD2 aligns across 10 bases. Sequenced input: blood buffy coat. Incomplete CDR3 DNA: TGTGCCAGCAGCTCAAGCGGGGGGGCCAGGAATGAG. Its translation is CASSSSGGARNE. The CDR3 reads in full as CASSSSGGARNEQFF.